This T cell receptor beta chain came from a study of cytomegalovirus exposure and HLA in healthy donors. Donors showed nominal health when sampled, although they likely had unrecorded immune exposures. The primer mix had 60 Vbeta and 13 Jbeta primers. The protocol was immunoSEQ multiplex PCR, while the TCRdb copy is restricted to in-frame clones and leaves out a portion. This table holds about 130,000 clones, over 65% found once. The V segment lost 6 bases and the J segment 0 bases; nucleotides outside the gene matches: 2. The germline V gene encodes CDR1 MNHEY and CDR2 SVGAGI. The CDR3 has 14 amino acids.

The material sequenced was PBMCs. The chain uses TRBV6-5 and TRBJ2-1; 7 nucleotides match TRBD2. The clonotype comes from a man aged 18-30 years in good health and CMV-seropositive. As DNA, the CDR3 is TGTGCCAGCAGCCGGACTAGCTCCTACAATGAGCAGTTCTTC. Translation gives CASSRTSSYNEQFF.